This TCR beta chain was recorded in a study of regulatory T cells in long-lasting Graves disease. Study-level findings and limits: Among the persistent patients, fewer than 3,000 public clonotypes were shared, more than the roughly 900 shared among new patients. Persistent disease showed a preference for TRBV28, TRBJ1-2 and TRBJ2-5.

iRepertoire HTBI primers and Arm-PCR of CDR3 regions built TCR beta libraries. In TCRdb, the multiplex PCR reads were re-called with MiXCR into one record per CDR3 protein. The sample holds roughly 700,000 distinct CDR3 sequences, roughly 30% seen once. Time point given: persistent/refractory GD, antithyroid drugs over 5 years with positive TRAb. Extracted PBMC RNA gave rise to the TCR library. Blood from the periphery, about 9.2 milliliters in all, was drawn into EDTA tubes. Per the germline V gene, CDR1 is MNHEY and CDR2 is SMNVEV (reference sequence). Germline trimming cut 6 bases from V and 10 bases from J; bases unmatched to any gene: 12. The CDR3 runs 15 residues. This clonotype was observed at least ten times. Its target is not known.

The TCR comes from a female donor with Graves disease. This material consisted of peripheral blood mononuclear cells (PBMCs), taken when the disease was refractory, from a patient treated with antithyroid drugs. V gene TRBV27 combines with J gene TRBJ1-6; 7 bases line up with TRBD1. In nucleotides, the CDR3 is TGTGCCAGCAGCCCATTTAGTACAGGGGAATCACCCCTCCACTTT. Amino acid sequence: CASSPFSTGESPLHF.